This passage covers 18 T cell receptor beta chains from one sample sequenced in a study of cytomegalovirus exposure and HLA in healthy donors. Primers: 60 Vbeta forward and 13 Jbeta reverse. Here immunoSEQ multiplex PCR was the method, and the copy in TCRdb shows in-frame clones only, minus some. The sample shows roughly 120,000 clones, around a tenth of them seen only once. Sequencing input: PBMCs. These receptors originate from a man between 25 and 39 years old in good health and CMV-seronegative.

This clone was detected only a few times. This chain connects TRBV30 to TRBJ2-7; TRBD2 agrees at 9 bases. Germline V gene data show CDR1 as GTSNPN and CDR2 as SVGIG (reference sequence). The CDR3 runs 18 residues. V lost 4 bases and J lost 5; bases outside the gene matches: 21. CDR3 protein: CAWNGPAGGVGLIHEQYF. CDR3 bases: TGTGCCTGGAATGGACCAGCGGGGGGCGTGGGACTGATCCACGAGCAGTACTTC.

The chain employs TRBV19 and TRBJ2-7; a possible D gene is TRBD1 (5 bases). The V gene lost 6 bases and the J gene lost 2 bases, with 11 bases spanning the gap. CDR1 and CDR2 from the germline V gene are LNHDA and SQIVND (reference sequence). The CDR3 runs 13 residues. This CDR3 is CASSLDSAYEQYF. For the CDR3, the DNA is TGTGCCAGTAGCCTCGACAGCGCCTACGAGCAGTACTTC.

This clone was detected only a few times. The V gene is TRBV4-2, the J gene TRBJ2-3; 14 bases map to TRBD2. The germline V gene has CDR1 LGHNA and CDR2 YNFKEQ. Trimming at V came to 1 base and at J to 4 bases, leaving 1 base not matched to a gene. CDR3 length equals 16 residues. CDR3 nucleotides: TGTGCCAGCAGCCAAGGACTAGCGGGAGGGCCAGATACGCAGTATTTT. Protein product: CASSQGLAGGPDTQYF.

This clone was detected a few times. The genes are TRBV9 and TRBJ1-6, with unresolved D. The CDR3 is made up of 16 amino acids. The germline CDR1 and CDR2 sequences are SGDLS and YYNGEE. With 4 bases removed from V and 7 bases from J, the gap between germline ends came to 18 bases. The DNA of the CDR3 is TGTGCCAGCAGCCCACGAACGACAATGTCCAATTCACCCCTCCACTTT. As protein: CASSPRTTMSNSPLHF.

The V call is TRBV7-6, the J call TRBJ2-2, with TRBD2 matching 11 bases. Per the germline V gene, CDR1 is SGHVS and CDR2 is FNYEAQ. V dropped 5 bases and J dropped 6; count of bases not matched to a gene: 11. The CDR3 consists of 17 residues. The DNA for the CDR3 is TGTGCCAGCAGCAATTCTATAGCGGGAGGGCCCCCCGGGGAGCTGTTTTTT. Translated: CASSNSIAGGPPGELFF.

This clone was counted a few times. The chain carries TRBV18 and TRBJ2-5; the D gene is possibly TRBD1 (6 bases). Trimming removed 8 bases at V and 4 bases at J, with 26 bases between. Germline V gene lookup returns CDR1 KGHSH and CDR2 LQKENI. This CDR3 has 17 amino acids. In nucleotides, the CDR3 is TGTGCCAGCCTTCCCCGCCAGGGGAGATCAACCGCAGAGACCCAGTACTTC. Encoded protein: CASLPRQGRSTAETQYF. Complete variable domain (other parts from reference TRBV18 and TRBJ2-5): NAGVMQNPRHLVRRRGQEARLRCSPMKGHSHVYWYRQLPEEGLKFMVYLQKENIIDESGMPKERFSAEFPKEGPSILRIQQVVRGDSAAYFCASLPRQGRSTAETQYFGPGTRLLVL.

This clone was picked up a small number of times. J is TRBJ2-5 and V is TRBV5-4, with TRBD1 as a possible D gene (6 bases). Germline-derived CDR1 and CDR2 are SGHNT and YYREEE (reference sequence). The CDR3 totals 16 residues. V lost 4 bases and J lost 1, with 17 bases in between. DNA for the CDR3: TGTGCCAGCAGCCTTCAAAGAGGACAGATCCAAGAGACCCAGTACTTC. Translating gives CASSLQRGQIQETQYF.

In this sample, this clone turned up a few times. The genes are TRBV9 and TRBJ2-1; no clear D gene. Per the germline V gene, CDR1 is SGDLS and CDR2 is YYNGEE. The V end was cut by 0 bases, the J end by 4 bases, with 11 bases between. The CDR3 contains 15 residues. The CDR3 loop reads CASSVAGTIYNEQFF. In DNA form, the CDR3 reads TGTGCCAGCAGCGTAGCCGGAACTATTTACAATGAGCAGTTCTTC.

This clone appeared a few times. The rearrangement joins TRBV4-1 to TRBJ2-1; 12 nucleotides match TRBD2. With 4 bases clipped from V and 0 bases from J, the junction kept 10 bases outside the gene matches. CDR3 size: 19 residues. Germline CDR1 and CDR2: MGHRA and YSYEKL. The CDR3 nucleotides are TGCGCCAGCAGCCCAAGGGTGCTAGCGGGAGGGAGCTCCTACAATGAGCAGTTCTTC. Encoded protein: CASSPRVLAGGSSYNEQFF.

In this sample, this clone turned up a few times. The V gene is TRBV9, the J gene TRBJ1-3; 7 bases are a match to TRBD1. V trimming: 3 bases; J trimming: 0 bases; junction bases outside the gene matches: 9. The germline V gene encodes CDR1 SGDLS and CDR2 YYNGEE. This CDR3 spans 17 amino acids. As DNA, the CDR3 is TGTGCCAGCAGCGCGACGACAGGGTTGTACTCTGGAAACACCATATATTTT. Its protein is CASSATTGLYSGNTIYF.

The genes are TRBV27 and TRBJ2-5, with D possibly matching TRBD1 (7 bases). The germline gives CDR1 MNHEY, CDR2 SMNVEV (reference sequence). The V end lost 1 base, the J end lost 2 bases, and 11 bases lay between the germline ends. CDR3 length: 15 amino acids. The CDR3 loop reads CASSLFSGGQETQYF. DNA for the CDR3: TGTGCCAGCAGTTTATTTTCAGGGGGGCAAGAGACCCAGTACTTC.

The V call is TRBV30, the J call TRBJ2-3, with TRBD2 matching over 10 bases. The V and J ends lost 1 base and 2 bases, in that order; junction bases with no gene match: 3. The CDR3 loop spans 15 amino acids. CDR1 is GTSNPN, CDR2 SVGIG, per germline (reference sequence). The CDR3 protein is CAWSGGLADTDTQYF. Written as DNA, the CDR3 is TGTGCCTGGAGTGGTGGACTAGCGGACACAGATACGCAGTATTTT.

The rearrangement links TRBV6-1 to TRBJ1-1; D is ambiguous. The germline gives CDR1 MNHNS, CDR2 SASEGT. With 5 bases removed from V and 1 base from J, the gap between germline ends came to 5 bases. The CDR3 contains 12 residues. The CDR3 coding sequence is TGTGCCAGCAGTTATCGGAACACTGAAGCTTTCTTT. Translation: CASSYRNTEAFF.

This sequence joins TRBV29-1 and TRBJ1-1, with D possibly matching TRBD1 (6 bases). The CDR3 spans 13 residues. From germline, CDR1 is SQVTM and CDR2 ANQGSEA. The CDR3 loop reads CGGGRQTNTEAFF. The CDR3 DNA reads TGCGGGGGCGGGCGGCAGACGAACACTGAAGCTTTCTTT.

V and J are TRBV10-1 and TRBJ2-3; 12 positions agree with TRBD2. V was pared by 5 bases and J by 5 bases, with 5 bases of the junction left unmatched. The CDR3 is made up of 15 amino acids. Germline CDR1 is WNHNN and CDR2 is SYGVQD (reference sequence). CDR3 protein: CASSRLAGALDTQYF. CDR3 bases: TGCGCCAGCAGTCGACTAGCGGGGGCCCTAGATACGCAGTATTTT.

The chain has TRBV2 and TRBJ2-7; perhaps TRBD2 as D (5 bases). Trimming cost V 7 bases and J 0 bases, with 13 bases left between them. Germline V gene lookup returns CDR1 SNHLY and CDR2 FYNNEI. The CDR3 is 14 amino acids. This CDR3 reads CASTEGRYSYEQYF. CDR3 in DNA: TGTGCCAGCACCGAGGGTAGGTACTCCTACGAGCAGTACTTC.

Worth noting for this clone: The same CDR3 can be traced to other DNA sequences in this sample. The chain carries TRBV5-1 and TRBJ1-4; D gene unclear. Trimming removed 0 bases from V and 0 bases from J, with 6 bases in between. The CDR3 spans 15 residues. Germline V gene lookup returns CDR1 SGHRS and CDR2 YFSETQ. CDR3 sequence (DNA): TGCGCCAGCAGCTTGGTATCGGCAACTAATGAAAAACTGTTTTTT. Its translation is CASSLVSATNEKLFF. Full variable domain (remainder filled in from reference TRBV5-1 and TRBJ1-4): KAGVTQTPRYLIKTRGQQVTLSCSPISGHRSVSWYQQTPGQGLQFLFEYFSETQRNKGNFPGRFSGRQFSNSRSEMNVSTLELGDSALYLCASSLVSATNEKLFFGSGTQLSVL.

The V gene is TRBV6-4, the J gene TRBJ2-2; 7 positions match TRBD1. Per germline, CDR1 MRHNA and CDR2 SNTAGT. The V segment lost 0 bases and the J segment 3 bases; nucleotides outside the gene matches: 1. The CDR3 runs to 15 residues. CDR3: CASSDSTGDTGELFF. The CDR3 DNA sequence: TGTGCCAGCAGTGACTCTACAGGGGACACCGGGGAGCTGTTTTTT.